These T cell receptor beta chains were read from a single sample in a study of T cell changes during pregnancy in multiple sclerosis. Sequenced by immunoSEQ multiplex PCR; TCRdb stores in-frame clones only, minus some. The sample includes under 120,000 clones, approximately 90% seen only once; the top ten take less than 4.5%. Source: peripheral blood, taken after pregnancy. The source is a female donor with multiple sclerosis, enrolled in a pregnancy study. Each CDR3 is given with its conserved first and last residue. D genes are given only for firm matches. The size of a clone is reported for some rows only, either as once, few or many, or as a class for expanded clones.

j_call | d_call | clone_size | v_call | cdr3_aa | cdr3_nt
TRBJ1-4 | TRBD1 | once | TRBV19 | CASSIAGQKEKLFF | TGTGCCAGTAGTATAGCGGGACAGAAAGAAAAACTGTTTTTT
TRBJ1-3 | - | - | TRBV5-4 | CASSFGQGRNTIYF | TGTGCCAGCAGCTTTGGGCAAGGAAGAAACACCATATATTTT
TRBJ1-5 | TRBD1 | - | TRBV7-9 | CASSWDSQPQHF | TGTGCCAGCAGCTGGGACAGCCAGCCCCAGCATTTT
TRBJ2-7 | - | - | TRBV15 | CATQRRGPRSYEQYF | TGTGCCACCCAACGGAGGGGCCCCCGCTCCTACGAGCAGTACTTC
TRBJ2-7 | TRBD2 | - | TRBV6-5 | CASSRPGTSGAGQYF | TGTGCCAGCAGTCGGCCCGGGACTAGCGGCGCCGGGCAGTACTTC
TRBJ1-5 | - | - | TRBV18 | CASSPEQGDQPQHF | TGTGCCAGCTCACCAGAGCAAGGGGATCAGCCCCAGCATTTT
TRBJ1-5 | TRBD1 | - | TRBV6-1 | CASSAETGGNQPQHF | TGTGCCAGCAGTGCCGAGACAGGGGGCAATCAGCCCCAGCATTTT
TRBJ2-7 | - | - | TRBV15 | CATSGGGAARYEQYF | TGTGCCACCAGCGGAGGCGGGGCCGCTAGATACGAGCAGTACTTC
TRBJ2-3 | TRBD2 | - | TRBV6-4 | CASSEAAGGDTQYF | TGTGCCAGCAGTGAAGCGGCGGGAGGGGATACGCAGTATTTT
TRBJ1-2 | TRBD1 | - | TRBV6-4 | CASSDTTGFHYGYTF | TGTGCCAGCAGTGACACGACAGGGTTTCACTATGGCTACACCTTC
TRBJ2-1 | TRBD1 | - | TRBV5-1 | CASSLVGQGWNEQFF | TGCGCCAGCAGCTTGGTTGGACAGGGGTGGAATGAGCAGTTCTTC
TRBJ1-2 | - | - | TRBV11-3 | CASSLGAGGLSNYGYTF | TGTGCCAGCAGCTTAGGGGCAGGTGGCCTTTCTAACTATGGCTACACCTTC
TRBJ1-1 | - | - | TRBV6-6 | CASSPDREAFF | TGTGCCAGCAGCCCAGACAGGGAAGCTTTCTTT
TRBJ1-1 | - | - | TRBV6-5 | CASRAQTGVNTEAFF | TGTGCCAGCAGGGCCCAGACAGGAGTGAACACTGAAGCTTTCTTT
TRBJ1-5 | - | - | TRBV19 | CASSIGGQGNQPQHF | TGTGCCAGTAGTATAGGGGGGCAGGGCAATCAGCCCCAGCATTTT
TRBJ1-6 | - | - | TRBV6-5 | CASSYSWAGVRSPLHF | TGTGCCAGCAGTTACTCGTGGGCAGGGGTTCGTTCACCCCTCCACTTT
TRBJ2-5 | TRBD1 | once | TRBV7-6 | CASRTRMRDRARGQYF | TGTGCCAGCAGGACCCGTATGCGGGACAGGGCCCGGGGCCAGTACTTC
TRBJ1-3 | - | - | TRBV14 | CASSQEGRERNTIYF | TGTGCCAGCAGCCAAGAGGGGAGGGAGAGGAACACCATATATTTT
TRBJ2-7 | TRBD1 | - | TRBV6-1 | CASSEQGDSSYEQYF | TGTGCCAGCAGTGAACAAGGGGACAGCTCCTACGAGCAGTACTTC
TRBJ1-5 | - | - | TRBV5-1 | CASSSQGLGNQPQHF | TGCGCCAGCAGCTCGCAGGGTTTGGGAAATCAGCCCCAGCATTTT
TRBJ2-1 | TRBD1 | few | TRBV10-3 | CAIGDRVEPNEQFF | TGTGCCATCGGGGACAGGGTAGAGCCCAATGAGCAGTTCTTC
TRBJ1-2 | - | - | TRBV9 | CASGRDGGEYGYTF | TGTGCCAGCGGAAGGGACGGGGGGGAGTATGGCTACACCTTC
TRBJ1-5 | TRBD1 | - | TRBV2 | CASTEDRGLQPQHF | TGTGCCAGCACGGAGGACAGGGGGCTCCAGCCCCAGCATTTT
TRBJ2-7 | - | - | TRBV27 | CASSQGREQYF | TGTGCCAGCAGTCAGGGCCGCGAGCAGTACTTC
TRBJ1-1 | - | - | TRBV29-1 | CSVATGEAFF | TGCAGCGTTGCGACAGGAGAAGCTTTCTTT
TRBJ2-7 | - | - | TRBV27 | CASSRGEGGFREQYF | TGTGCCAGCAGTCGAGGGGAGGGGGGTTTTAGGGAGCAGTACTTC
TRBJ1-1 | - | once | TRBV6-1 | CASSEVPLGEGTEAFF | TGTGCCAGCAGTGAAGTCCCCCTGGGAGAGGGCACTGAAGCTTTCTTT
TRBJ1-5 | - | - | TRBV9 | CASSVDGKGIQHF | TGTGCCAGCAGCGTAGATGGAAAGGGGATCCAGCATTTT
TRBJ2-7 | TRBD2 | - | TRBV9 | CASSPRLAGGIYEQYF | TGTGCCAGCAGCCCTCGACTAGCGGGGGGGATCTACGAGCAGTACTTC
TRBJ2-3 | - | - | TRBV5-1 | CASSLAPVQGKDTQYF | TGCGCCAGCAGCTTGGCCCCCGTCCAGGGAAAGGATACGCAGTATTTT
TRBJ1-1 | TRBD1 | - | TRBV18 | CASSPGQTEAFF | TGTGCCAGCTCACCGGGACAGACTGAAGCTTTCTTT
TRBJ2-7 | - | once | TRBV6-1 | CASSEPSGQRAYEQYF | TGTGCCAGCAGTGAACCTTCGGGACAGCGGGCCTACGAGCAGTACTTC
TRBJ2-3 | - | - | TRBV9 | CASSPYLASTDTQYF | TGTGCCAGCAGCCCTTATCTAGCTAGCACAGATACGCAGTATTTT
TRBJ2-7 | - | - | TRBV5-1 | CASSLEQGYEQYF | TGCGCCAGCAGCTTGGAACAGGGTTACGAGCAGTACTTC
TRBJ1-1 | - | few | TRBV7-9 | CASSSDTEAFF | TGTGCCAGCAGCTCTGACACTGAAGCTTTCTTT
TRBJ2-7 | - | once | TRBV6-5 | CASSYVGARGYEQYF | TGTGCCAGCAGTTACGTGGGGGCGCGAGGCTACGAGCAGTACTTC
TRBJ2-2 | TRBD2 | - | TRBV11-3 | CASSLGAGVTGELFF | TGTGCCAGCAGCTTAGGAGCGGGGGTGACCGGGGAGCTGTTTTTT
TRBJ2-7 | - | - | TRBV5-5 | CASSLVGTGPPYEQYF | TGTGCCAGCAGCTTGGTCGGCACAGGACCGCCCTACGAGCAGTACTTC
TRBJ2-2 | - | - | TRBV5-1 | CASSEGHANTGELFF | TGCGCCAGCAGCGAGGGACACGCGAACACCGGGGAGCTGTTTTTT
TRBJ2-3 | - | - | TRBV5-4 | CASSSSTDTQYF | TGTGCCAGCAGCTCTAGCACAGATACGCAGTATTTT
TRBJ2-7 | TRBD1 | - | TRBV4-2 | CASSQPGTGLNEQYF | TGTGCCAGCAGCCAGCCCGGGACAGGGTTAAACGAGCAGTACTTC
TRBJ2-1 | TRBD2 | - | TRBV6-1 | CASSGTSYNEQFF | TGTGCCAGCAGTGGGACTAGCTACAATGAGCAGTTCTTC
TRBJ2-7 | TRBD1 | few | TRBV6-5 | CASSARQGTHEQYF | TGTGCCAGCAGTGCCCGACAGGGTACCCACGAGCAGTACTTC
TRBJ2-7 | - | - | TRBV19 | CASSPQNTYEQYF | TGTGCCAGTAGTCCACAGAATACCTACGAGCAGTACTTC
TRBJ1-1 | - | - | TRBV18 | CASSPPDRPMNTEAFF | TGTGCCAGCTCACCACCAGACAGGCCCATGAACACTGAAGCTTTCTTT
TRBJ2-1 | - | - | TRBV12-5 | CASGHLDWASNEQFF | TGTGCTAGTGGCCACTTGGACTGGGCCTCAAATGAGCAGTTCTTC
TRBJ2-3 | TRBD2 | - | TRBV2 | CASKRLAGGPFGTDTQYF | TGTGCCAGCAAACGGTTAGCGGGGGGGCCGTTTGGCACAGATACGCAGTATTTT
TRBJ1-1 | TRBD1 | - | TRBV5-5 | CASSFAQGVHTEAFF | TGTGCCAGCAGCTTCGCCCAGGGGGTTCACACTGAAGCTTTCTTT
TRBJ1-4 | - | - | TRBV30 | CAWMQGTNEKLFF | TGTGCCTGGATGCAGGGCACTAATGAAAAACTGTTTTTT
TRBJ2-6 | TRBD2 | - | TRBV5-1 | CASSLDISGGSGANVLTF | TGCGCCAGCAGCTTGGATATTAGCGGGGGTTCTGGGGCCAACGTCCTGACTTTC
TRBJ2-5 | - | - | TRBV5-1 | CASKVGGQETQYF | TGCGCCAGCAAGGTAGGAGGCCAAGAGACCCAGTACTTC
TRBJ2-1 | TRBD1 | - | TRBV7-3 | CASSLTGGQGNEQFF | TGTGCCAGCAGCTTAACGGGAGGACAGGGGAATGAGCAGTTCTTC
TRBJ2-7 | TRBD1 | - | TRBV13 | CASSVPGQGYHEQYF | TGTGCCAGCAGCGTGCCGGGACAGGGGTATCACGAGCAGTACTTC
TRBJ2-3 | TRBD2 | - | TRBV13 | CASSPPGGGPRSDTQYF | TGTGCCAGCAGCCCCCCCGGGGGGGGGCCGAGGTCAGATACGCAGTATTTT
TRBJ2-5 | TRBD2 | - | TRBV5-5 | CASSAGGGSETQYF | TGTGCCAGCAGCGCAGGCGGGGGGTCGGAGACCCAGTACTTC
TRBJ1-5 | - | - | TRBV6-6 | CASRGSSQGVVEPQHF | TGTGCCAGCAGGGGATCGTCGCAGGGCGTTGTTGAGCCCCAGCATTTT
TRBJ1-1 | - | - | TRBV12-5 | CASGLSTSGEAFF | TGTGCTAGTGGTTTGTCCACCTCGGGGGAAGCTTTCTTT